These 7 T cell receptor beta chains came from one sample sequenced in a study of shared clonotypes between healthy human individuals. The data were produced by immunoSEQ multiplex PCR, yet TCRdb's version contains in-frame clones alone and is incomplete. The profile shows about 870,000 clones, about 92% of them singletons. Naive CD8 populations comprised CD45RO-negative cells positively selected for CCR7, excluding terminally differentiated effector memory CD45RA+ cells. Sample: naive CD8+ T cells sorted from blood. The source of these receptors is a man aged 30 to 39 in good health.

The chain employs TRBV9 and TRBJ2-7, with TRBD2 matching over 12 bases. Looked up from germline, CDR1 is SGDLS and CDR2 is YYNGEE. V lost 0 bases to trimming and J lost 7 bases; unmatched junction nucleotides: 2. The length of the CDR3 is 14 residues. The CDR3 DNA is TGTGCCAGCAGCGTAGGGCTAGCGGGAGGGGAGCAGTACTTC. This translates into CASSVGLAGGEQYF.

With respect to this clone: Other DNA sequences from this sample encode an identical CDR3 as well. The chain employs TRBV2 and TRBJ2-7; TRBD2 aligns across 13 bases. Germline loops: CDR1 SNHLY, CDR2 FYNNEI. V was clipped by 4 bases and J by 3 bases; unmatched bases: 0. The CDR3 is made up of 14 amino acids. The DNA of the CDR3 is TGTGCCAGCAGTGGGACTAGCGGGAGCTACGAGCAGTACTTC. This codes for CASSGTSGSYEQYF.

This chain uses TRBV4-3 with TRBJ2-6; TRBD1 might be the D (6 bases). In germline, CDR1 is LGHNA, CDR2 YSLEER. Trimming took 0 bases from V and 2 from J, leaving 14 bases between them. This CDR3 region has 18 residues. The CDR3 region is CASSQEIPAGAGANVLTF. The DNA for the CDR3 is TGCGCCAGCAGCCAAGAGATCCCAGCAGGGGCTGGGGCCAACGTCCTGACTTTC.

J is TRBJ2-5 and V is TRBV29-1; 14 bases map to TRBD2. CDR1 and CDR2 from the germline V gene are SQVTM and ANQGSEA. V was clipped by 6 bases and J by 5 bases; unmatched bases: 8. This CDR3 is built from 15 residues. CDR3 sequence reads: CSVDGTSGSRETQYF. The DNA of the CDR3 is TGCAGCGTGGATGGGACTAGCGGGAGTCGGGAGACCCAGTACTTC.

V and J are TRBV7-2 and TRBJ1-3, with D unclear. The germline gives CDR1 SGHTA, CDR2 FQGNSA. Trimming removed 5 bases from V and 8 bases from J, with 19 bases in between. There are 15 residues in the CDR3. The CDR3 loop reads CASSTWTGAEYTIYF. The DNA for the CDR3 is TGTGCCAGCAGCACCTGGACGGGTGCCGAGTACACCATATATTTT.

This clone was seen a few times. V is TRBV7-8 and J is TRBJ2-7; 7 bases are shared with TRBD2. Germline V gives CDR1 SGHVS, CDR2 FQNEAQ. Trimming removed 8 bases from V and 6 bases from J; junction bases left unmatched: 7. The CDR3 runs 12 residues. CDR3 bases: TGTGCCAGCGGGAGGGATAGTTTCGAGCAGTACTTC. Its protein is CASGRDSFEQYF.

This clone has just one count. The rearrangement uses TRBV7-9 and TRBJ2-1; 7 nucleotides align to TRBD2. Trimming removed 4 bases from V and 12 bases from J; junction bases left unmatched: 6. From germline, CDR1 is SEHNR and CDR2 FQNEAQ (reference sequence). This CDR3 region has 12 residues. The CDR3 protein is CASSYLAAGQFF. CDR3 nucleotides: TGTGCCAGCAGCTATCTAGCGGCCGGGCAGTTCTTC.